This paragraph covers one TCR beta chain sequence. The germline gives CDR1 MNHEY, CDR2 SVGAGI. The CDR3 contains 15 residues. J was trimmed by 3 bases and V by 5 bases; bases with no gene match: 5. This entry comes from a study of cytomegalovirus exposure and HLA in healthy donors. With 60 Vbeta and 13 Jbeta primers, the PCR was carried out. Repertoires were generated with immunoSEQ multiplex PCR, while TCRdb's copy carries only in-frame clones and drops some. The data hold about 180,000 clones, with under 90% observed a single time. The V call is TRBV6-5, the J call TRBJ2-7; 12 bases map to TRBD2. The TCR was taken from a man in his thirties or forties in good health and CMV-seropositive. The sample was PBMCs. The CDR3 region is CASSPGLAGYYEQYF. CDR3 DNA: TGTGCCAGCAGTCCGGGACTAGCGGGTTACTACGAGCAGTACTTC.